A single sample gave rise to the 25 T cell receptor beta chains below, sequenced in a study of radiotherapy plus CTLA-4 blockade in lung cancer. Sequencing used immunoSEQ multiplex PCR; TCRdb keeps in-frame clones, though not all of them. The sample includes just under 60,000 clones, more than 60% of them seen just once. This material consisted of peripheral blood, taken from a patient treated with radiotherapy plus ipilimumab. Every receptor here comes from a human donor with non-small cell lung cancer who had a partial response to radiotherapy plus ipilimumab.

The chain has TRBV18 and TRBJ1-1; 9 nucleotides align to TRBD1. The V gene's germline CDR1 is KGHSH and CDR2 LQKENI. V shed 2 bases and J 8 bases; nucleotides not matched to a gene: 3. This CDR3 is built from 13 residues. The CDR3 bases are TGTGCCAGCTCACCAGGGACAGGGATGGAAGCTTTCTTT. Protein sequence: CASSPGTGMEAFF.

The CDR3 protein is CSVAAVSYNEQFF. The CDR3 nucleotides read TGCAGCGTTGCAGCGGTTTCCTACAATGAGCAGTTCTTC. The J gene is TRBJ2-1, the V gene TRBV29-1, with D tentatively TRBD2 (5 bases). With 4 bases removed from V and 1 base from J, the gap between germline ends came to 8 bases. The germline gives CDR1 SQVTM, CDR2 ANQGSEA. This CDR3 spans 13 amino acids.

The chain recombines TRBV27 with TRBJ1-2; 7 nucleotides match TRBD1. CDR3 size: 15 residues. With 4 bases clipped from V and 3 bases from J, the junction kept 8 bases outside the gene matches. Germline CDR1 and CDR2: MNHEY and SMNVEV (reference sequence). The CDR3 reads CASSSTDRIDYGYTF. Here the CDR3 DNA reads TGTGCCAGCAGTTCAACGGACAGGATAGACTATGGCTACACCTTC.

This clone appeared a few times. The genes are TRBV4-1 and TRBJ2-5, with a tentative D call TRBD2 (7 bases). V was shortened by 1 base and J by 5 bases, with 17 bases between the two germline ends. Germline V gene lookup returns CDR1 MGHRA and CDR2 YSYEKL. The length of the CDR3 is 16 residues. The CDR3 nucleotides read TGCGCCAGCAGCCAAGGGGGAGGGGGTTCGTTGGAGACCCAGTACTTC. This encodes CASSQGGGGSLETQYF.

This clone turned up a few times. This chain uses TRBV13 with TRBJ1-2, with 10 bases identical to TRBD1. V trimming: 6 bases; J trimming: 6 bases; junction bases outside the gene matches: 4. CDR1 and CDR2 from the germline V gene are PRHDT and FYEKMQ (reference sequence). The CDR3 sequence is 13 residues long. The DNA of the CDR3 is TGTGCCAGCAGACGACAGGGGGCGAATGGCTACACCTTC. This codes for CASRRQGANGYTF.

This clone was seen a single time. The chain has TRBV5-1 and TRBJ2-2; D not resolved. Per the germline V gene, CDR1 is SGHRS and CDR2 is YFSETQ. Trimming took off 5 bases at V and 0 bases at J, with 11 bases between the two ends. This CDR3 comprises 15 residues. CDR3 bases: TGCGCCAGCAGTCGCGGCGGAGCGAACACCGGGGAGCTGTTTTTT. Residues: CASSRGGANTGELFF.

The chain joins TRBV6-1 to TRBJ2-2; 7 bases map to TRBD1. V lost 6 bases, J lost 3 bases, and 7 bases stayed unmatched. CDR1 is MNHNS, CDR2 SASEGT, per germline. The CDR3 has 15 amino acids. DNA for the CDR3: TGTGCCAGCAGGGAGACAGGGCCCTACACCGGGGAGCTGTTTTTT. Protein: CASRETGPYTGELFF.

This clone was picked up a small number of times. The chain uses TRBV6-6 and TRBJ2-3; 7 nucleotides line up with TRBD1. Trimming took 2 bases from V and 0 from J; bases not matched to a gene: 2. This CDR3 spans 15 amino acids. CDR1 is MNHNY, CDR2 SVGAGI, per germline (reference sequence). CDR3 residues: CASSYATGSTDTQYF. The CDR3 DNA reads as TGTGCCAGCAGTTACGCGACAGGGAGCACAGATACGCAGTATTTT.

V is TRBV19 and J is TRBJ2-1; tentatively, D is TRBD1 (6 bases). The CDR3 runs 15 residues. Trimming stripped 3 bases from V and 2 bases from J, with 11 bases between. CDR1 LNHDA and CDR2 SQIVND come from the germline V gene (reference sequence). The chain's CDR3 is CASSIGRGTYNEQFF. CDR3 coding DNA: TGTGCCAGTAGTATTGGCAGGGGCACCTACAATGAGCAGTTCTTC.

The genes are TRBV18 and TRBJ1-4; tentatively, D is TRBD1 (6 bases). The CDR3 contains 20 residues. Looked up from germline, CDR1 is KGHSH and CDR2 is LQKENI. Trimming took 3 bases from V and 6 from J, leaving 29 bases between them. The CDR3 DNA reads TGTGCCAGCTCACCTAGAACGATCACTTTTCGGACAGCTGGGGATGAAAAACTGTTTTTT. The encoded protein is CASSPRTITFRTAGDEKLFF.

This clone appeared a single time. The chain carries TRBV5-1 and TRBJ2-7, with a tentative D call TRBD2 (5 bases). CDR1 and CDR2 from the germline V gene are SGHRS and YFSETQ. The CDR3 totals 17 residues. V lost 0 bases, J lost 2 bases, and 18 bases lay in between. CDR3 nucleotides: TGCGCCAGCAGCTTGGTGGGAGTCGAGAACAGACCCTACGAGCAGTACTTC. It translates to CASSLVGVENRPYEQYF.

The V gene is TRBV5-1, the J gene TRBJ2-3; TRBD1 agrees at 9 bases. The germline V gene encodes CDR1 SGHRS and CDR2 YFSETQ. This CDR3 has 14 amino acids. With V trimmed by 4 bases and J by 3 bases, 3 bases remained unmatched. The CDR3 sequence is CASSGTGWTDTQYF. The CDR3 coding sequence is TGCGCCAGCAGCGGGACAGGGTGGACAGATACGCAGTATTTT.

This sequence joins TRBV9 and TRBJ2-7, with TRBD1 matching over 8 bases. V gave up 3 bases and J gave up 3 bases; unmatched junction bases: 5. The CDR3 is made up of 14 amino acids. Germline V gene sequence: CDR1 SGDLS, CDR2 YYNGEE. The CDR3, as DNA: TGTGCCAGCAGCGGAGACGGACAGGGCTACGAGCAGTACTTC. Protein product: CASSGDGQGYEQYF.

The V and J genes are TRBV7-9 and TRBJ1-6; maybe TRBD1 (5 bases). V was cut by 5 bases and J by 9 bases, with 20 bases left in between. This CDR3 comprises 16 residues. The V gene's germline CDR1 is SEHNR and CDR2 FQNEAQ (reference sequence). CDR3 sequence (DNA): TGTGCCAGCAGCGTTCCCCCCACAGGCATGGGTTCACCCCTCCACTTT. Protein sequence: CASSVPPTGMGSPLHF.

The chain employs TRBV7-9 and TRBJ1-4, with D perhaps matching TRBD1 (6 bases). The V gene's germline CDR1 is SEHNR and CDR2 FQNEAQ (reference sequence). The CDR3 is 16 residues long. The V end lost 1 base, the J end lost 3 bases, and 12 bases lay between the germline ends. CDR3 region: CASSLGSGGANEKLFF. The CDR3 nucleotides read TGTGCCAGCAGCTTAGGGTCGGGGGGCGCTAATGAAAAACTGTTTTTT.

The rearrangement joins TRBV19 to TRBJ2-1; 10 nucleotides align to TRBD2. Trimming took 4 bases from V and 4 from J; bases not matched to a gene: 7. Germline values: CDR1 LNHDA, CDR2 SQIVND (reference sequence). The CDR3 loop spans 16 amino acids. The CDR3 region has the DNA TGTGCCAGTAGTAGATCTAGCGGGGGCCGATACAATGAGCAGTTCTTC. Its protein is CASSRSSGGRYNEQFF. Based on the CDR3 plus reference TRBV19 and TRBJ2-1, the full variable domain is DGGITQSPKYLFRKEGQNVTLSCEQNLNHDAMYWYRQDPGQGLRLIYYSQIVNDFQKGDIAEGYSVSREKKESFPLTVTSAQKNPTAFYLCASSRSSGGRYNEQFFGPGTRLTVL.

The CDR3 DNA follows: TGTGCCAGTTGGGCGACAGGAAGTAATTCACCCCTCCACTTT. Protein product: CASWATGSNSPLHF. The chain joins TRBV19 to TRBJ1-6; possibly TRBD1 for D (6 bases). The V end was cut by 8 bases, the J end by 6 bases, with 14 bases between. The germline CDR1 and CDR2 sequences are LNHDA and SQIVND (reference sequence). The CDR3 loop spans 14 amino acids. Using reference TRBV19 and TRBJ1-6 for the parts outside the CDR3, the full variable domain is DGGITQSPKYLFRKEGQNVTLSCEQNLNHDAMYWYRQDPGQGLRLIYYSQIVNDFQKGDIAEGYSVSREKKESFPLTVTSAQKNPTAFYLCASWATGSNSPLHFGNGTRLTVT.

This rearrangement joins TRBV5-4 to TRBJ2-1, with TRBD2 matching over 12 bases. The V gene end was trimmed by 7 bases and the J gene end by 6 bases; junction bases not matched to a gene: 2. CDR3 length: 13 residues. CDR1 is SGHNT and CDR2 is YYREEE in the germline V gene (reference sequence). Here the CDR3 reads CASGLAGINEQFF. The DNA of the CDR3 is TGTGCCAGCGGACTAGCGGGGATCAATGAGCAGTTCTTC.

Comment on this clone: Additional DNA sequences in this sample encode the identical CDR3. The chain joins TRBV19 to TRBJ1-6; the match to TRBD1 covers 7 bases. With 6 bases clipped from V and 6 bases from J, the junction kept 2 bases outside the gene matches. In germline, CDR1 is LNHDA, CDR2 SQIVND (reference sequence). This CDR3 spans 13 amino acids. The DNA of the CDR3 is TGTGCCAGTAGAGGGGACAGTAATTCACCCCTCCACTTT. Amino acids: CASRGDSNSPLHF.

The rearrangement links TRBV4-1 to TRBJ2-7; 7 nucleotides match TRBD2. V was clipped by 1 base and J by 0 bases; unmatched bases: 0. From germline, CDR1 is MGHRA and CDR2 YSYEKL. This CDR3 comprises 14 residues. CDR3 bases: TGCGCCAGCAGCCAAGCGGGGGGCTCCTACGAGCAGTACTTC. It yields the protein CASSQAGGSYEQYF.

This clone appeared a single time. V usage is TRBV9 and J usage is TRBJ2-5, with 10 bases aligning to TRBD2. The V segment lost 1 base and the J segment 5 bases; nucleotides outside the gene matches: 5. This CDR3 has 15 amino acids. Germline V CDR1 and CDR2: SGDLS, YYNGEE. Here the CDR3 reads CASSVSGGALETQYF. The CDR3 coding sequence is TGTGCCAGCAGCGTAAGCGGGGGGGCCCTGGAGACCCAGTACTTC. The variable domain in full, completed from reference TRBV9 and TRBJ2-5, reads DSGVTQTPKHLITATGQRVTLRCSPRSGDLSVYWYQQSLDQGLQFLIQYYNGEERAKGNILERFSAQQFPDLHSELNLSSLELGDSALYFCASSVSGGALETQYFGPGTRLLVL.

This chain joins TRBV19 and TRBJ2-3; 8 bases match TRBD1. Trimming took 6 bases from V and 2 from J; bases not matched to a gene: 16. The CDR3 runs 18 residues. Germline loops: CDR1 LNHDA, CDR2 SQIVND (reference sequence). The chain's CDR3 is CASRYSGGSNRFTDTQYF. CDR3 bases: TGTGCCAGTAGGTACTCAGGGGGCAGTAATCGATTCACAGATACGCAGTATTTT.

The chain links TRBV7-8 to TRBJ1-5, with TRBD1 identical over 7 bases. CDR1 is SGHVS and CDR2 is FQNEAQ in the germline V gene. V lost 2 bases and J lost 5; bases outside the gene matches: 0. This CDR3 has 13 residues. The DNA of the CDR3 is TGTGCCAGCAGCTTAACAGGGGATCAGCCCCAGCATTTT. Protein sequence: CASSLTGDQPQHF.

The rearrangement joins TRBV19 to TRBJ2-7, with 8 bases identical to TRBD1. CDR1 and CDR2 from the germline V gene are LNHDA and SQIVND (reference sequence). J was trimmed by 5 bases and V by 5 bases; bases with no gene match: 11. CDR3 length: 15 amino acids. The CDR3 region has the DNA TGTGCCAGTAGTCTGAACGGACAGGGAAGCGACGAGCAGTACTTC. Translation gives CASSLNGQGSDEQYF.

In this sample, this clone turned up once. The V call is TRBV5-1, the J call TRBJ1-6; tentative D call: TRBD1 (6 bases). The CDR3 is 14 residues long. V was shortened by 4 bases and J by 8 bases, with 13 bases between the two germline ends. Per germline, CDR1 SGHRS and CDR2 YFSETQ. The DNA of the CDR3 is TGCGCCAGCAGCACAGGGATTAGGGATTCACCCCTCCACTTT. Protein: CASSTGIRDSPLHF.